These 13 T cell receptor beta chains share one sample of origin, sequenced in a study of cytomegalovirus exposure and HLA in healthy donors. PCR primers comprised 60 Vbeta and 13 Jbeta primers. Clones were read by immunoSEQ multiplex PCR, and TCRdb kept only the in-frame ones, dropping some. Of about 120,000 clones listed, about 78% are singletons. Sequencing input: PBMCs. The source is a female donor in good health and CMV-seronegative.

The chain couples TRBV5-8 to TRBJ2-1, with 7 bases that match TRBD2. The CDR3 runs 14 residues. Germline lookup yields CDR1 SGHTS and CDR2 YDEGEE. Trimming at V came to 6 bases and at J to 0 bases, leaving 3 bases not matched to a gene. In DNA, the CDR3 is TGTGCCAGCAATCGCGGGGGCTCCTACAATGAGCAGTTCTTC. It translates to CASNRGGSYNEQFF.

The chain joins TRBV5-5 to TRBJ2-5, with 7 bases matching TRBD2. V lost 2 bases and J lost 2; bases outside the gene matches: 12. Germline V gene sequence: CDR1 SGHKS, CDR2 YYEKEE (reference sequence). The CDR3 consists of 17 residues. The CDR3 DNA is TGTGCCAGCAGCTTCTCGGCGGGAGTTTTTACTCAAGAGACCCAGTACTTC. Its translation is CASSFSAGVFTQETQYF.

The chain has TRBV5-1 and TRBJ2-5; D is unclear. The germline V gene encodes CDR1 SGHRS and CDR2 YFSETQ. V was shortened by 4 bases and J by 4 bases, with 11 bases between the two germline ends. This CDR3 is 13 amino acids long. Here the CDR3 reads CASSPGDSETQYF. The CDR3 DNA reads TGCGCCAGCAGCCCCGGTGATTCAGAGACCCAGTACTTC.

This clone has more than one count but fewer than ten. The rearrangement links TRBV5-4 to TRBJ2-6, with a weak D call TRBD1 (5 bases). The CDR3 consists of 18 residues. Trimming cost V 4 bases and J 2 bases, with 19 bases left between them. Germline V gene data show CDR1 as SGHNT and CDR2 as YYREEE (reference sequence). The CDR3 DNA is TGTGCCAGCAGCAGCCCAGGGAACCCTAAGGCTGGGGCCAACGTCCTGACTTTC. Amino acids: CASSSPGNPKAGANVLTF.

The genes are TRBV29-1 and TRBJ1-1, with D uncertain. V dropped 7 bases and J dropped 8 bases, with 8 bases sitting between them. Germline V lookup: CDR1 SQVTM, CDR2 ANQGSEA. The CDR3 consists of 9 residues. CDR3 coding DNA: TGCAGCGCCGGGTCAGAAGCTTTCTTT. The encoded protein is CSAGSEAFF.

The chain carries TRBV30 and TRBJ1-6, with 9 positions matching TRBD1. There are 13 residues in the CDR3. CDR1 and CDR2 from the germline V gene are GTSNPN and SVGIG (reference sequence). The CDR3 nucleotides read TGTGCGAGGAGGGACAGGGCTACATCACCCCTCCACTTT. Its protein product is CARRDRATSPLHF. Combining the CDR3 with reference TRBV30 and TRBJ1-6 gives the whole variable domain SQTIHQWPATLVQPVGSPLSLECTVEGTSNPNLYWYRQAAGRGLQLLFYSVGIGQISSEVPQNLSASRPQDRQFILSSKKLLLSDSGFYLCARRDRATSPLHFGNGTRLTVT.

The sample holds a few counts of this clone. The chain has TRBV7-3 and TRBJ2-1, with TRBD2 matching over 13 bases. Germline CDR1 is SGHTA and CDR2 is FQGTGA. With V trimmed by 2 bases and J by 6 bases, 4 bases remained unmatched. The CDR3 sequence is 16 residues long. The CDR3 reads CASSLGGLAGPNEQFF. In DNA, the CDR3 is TGTGCCAGCAGCTTAGGGGGACTAGCGGGACCCAATGAGCAGTTCTTC.

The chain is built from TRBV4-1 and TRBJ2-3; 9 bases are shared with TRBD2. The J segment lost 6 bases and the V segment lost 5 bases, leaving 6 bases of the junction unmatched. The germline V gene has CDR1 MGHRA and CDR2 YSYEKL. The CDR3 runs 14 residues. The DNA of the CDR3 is TGCGCCAGCAGCATCGGACTAGCGAGGGATACGCAGTATTTT. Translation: CASSIGLARDTQYF.

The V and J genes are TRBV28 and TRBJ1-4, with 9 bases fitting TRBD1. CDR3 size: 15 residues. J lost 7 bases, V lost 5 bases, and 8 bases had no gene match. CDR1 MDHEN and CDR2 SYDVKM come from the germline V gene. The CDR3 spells CASSQPGQGGEKLFF. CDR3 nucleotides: TGTGCCAGCAGTCAACCGGGACAGGGTGGTGAAAAACTGTTTTTT.

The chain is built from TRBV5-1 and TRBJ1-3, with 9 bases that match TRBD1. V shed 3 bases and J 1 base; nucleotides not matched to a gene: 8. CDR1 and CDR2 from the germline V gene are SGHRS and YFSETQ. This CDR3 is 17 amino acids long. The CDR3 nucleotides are TGCGCCAGCAGCTCCTACCCCGGGACAGGGTCTGGAAACACCATATATTTT. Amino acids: CASSSYPGTGSGNTIYF.

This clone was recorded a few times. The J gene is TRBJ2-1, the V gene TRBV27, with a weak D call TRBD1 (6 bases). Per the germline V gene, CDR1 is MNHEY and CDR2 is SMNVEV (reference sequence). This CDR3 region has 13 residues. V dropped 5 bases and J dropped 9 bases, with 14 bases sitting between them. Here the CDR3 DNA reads TGTGCCAGCAGTGTAATACAGGGTCCTGAGCAGTTCTTC. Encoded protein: CASSVIQGPEQFF.

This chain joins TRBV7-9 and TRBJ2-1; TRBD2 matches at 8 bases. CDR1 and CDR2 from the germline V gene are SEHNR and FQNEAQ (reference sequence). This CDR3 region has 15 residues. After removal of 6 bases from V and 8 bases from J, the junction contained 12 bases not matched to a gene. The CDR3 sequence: CASRFSGIKVYEQFF. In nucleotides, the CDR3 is TGTGCCAGCAGGTTTAGCGGGATCAAGGTCTATGAGCAGTTCTTC.

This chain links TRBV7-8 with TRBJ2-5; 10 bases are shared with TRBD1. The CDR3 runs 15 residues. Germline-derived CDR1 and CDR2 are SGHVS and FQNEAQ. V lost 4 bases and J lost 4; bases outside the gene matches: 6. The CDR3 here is CASSWDRGLGETQYF. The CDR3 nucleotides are TGTGCCAGCAGCTGGGACAGGGGTCTAGGAGAGACCCAGTACTTC. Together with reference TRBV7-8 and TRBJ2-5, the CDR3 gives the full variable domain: GAGVSQSPRYKVAKRGQDVALRCDPISGHVSLFWYQQALGQGPEFLTYFQNEAQLDKSGLPSDRFFAERPEGSVSTLKIQRTQQEDSAVYLCASSWDRGLGETQYFGPGTRLLVL.